This TCR beta chain stems from a study of cytomegalovirus exposure and HLA in healthy donors. Study-wide results and caveats: A later analysis appeared to link common viral pathogens to several of the most significant clusters.

On this clone itself: The antigen is undetermined.

The PCR made use of 60 Vbeta and 13 Jbeta primers. Assay: immunoSEQ multiplex PCR; the TCRdb copy retains only in-frame clones and omits some. The sample carries more than 120,000 clones, 82% recorded once. V dropped 3 bases and J dropped 5 bases, with 14 bases sitting between them. Germline V gene sequence: CDR1 LGHNA, CDR2 YSLEER. The CDR3 runs to 15 residues. The rearrangement joins TRBV4-3 to TRBJ2-1; a possible D gene is TRBD2 (6 bases). Sequencing was done on a sample of PBMCs. The TCR was taken from a male donor in good health and CMV-seronegative. The DNA for the CDR3 is TGCGCCAGCAGCCAGGTCCCGGGACTGCACAATGAGCAGTTCTTC. Protein product: CASSQVPGLHNEQFF.